This TCR beta chain stems from a study of beta chain features in type 1 diabetes. Study overall: Healthy donors and patients had similar age, gender and cell yields.

Study-level points and caveats: Moderate yet significant TCRB CDR3 shortening was seen in Type 1 diabetes patients in all four CD4+ subsets.

A CD45RO/CCR7/CD25/CD127/CD95/CD27 panel sorted naive, central memory, regulatory and stem cell-like memory CD4+ cells. In regard to this clone: The target antigen is unknown.

The sequenced template was cDNA made from the entire isolated RNA. The assay was immunoSEQ multiplex PCR, and TCRdb's table has in-frame clones only and misses some. The sample records 310,000 or so clones, 7.5% to 9% being singletons. This CDR3 has 15 amino acids. CDR1 and CDR2 from the germline V gene are SGHTA and FQGNSA. V was pared by 4 bases and J by 8 bases, with 18 bases between. The clonotype comes from a woman aged 18-29 years in good health. The sequenced sample was central memory CD4+ T cells from blood. The chain joins TRBV7-2 to TRBJ2-1, with D unresolved. CDR3 sequence: CASSSRFPMVDEQFF. CDR3 coding DNA: TGTGCCAGCAGCTCTAGGTTCCCTATGGTGGATGAGCAGTTCTTC.